Below, 29 T cell receptor beta chains from the same sample are listed, as sequenced in a study of identifying expanded T cells in peripheral blood. Here immunoSEQ multiplex PCR was the method, and the copy in TCRdb shows in-frame clones only, minus some. The profile covers approximately 56,000 clones, with around 82% appearing a single time and 12% to 15% taken by the ten largest. Material for sequencing was blood. All receptors derive from a person aged 18 to 75 in good health.

J is TRBJ2-1 and V is TRBV10-3; TRBD2 is a possible D gene (5 bases). V was cut by 2 bases and J by 2 bases, with 10 bases left in between. The V gene's germline CDR1 is ENHRY and CDR2 SYGVKD. This CDR3 region has 15 residues. The CDR3 loop reads CAISEPAGTYNEQFF. For the CDR3, the DNA is TGTGCCATCAGTGAGCCAGCCGGGACCTACAATGAGCAGTTCTTC.

The J gene is TRBJ2-1, the V gene TRBV21-1. TRBV21-1 is annotated as a pseudogene. This CDR3 is 18 amino acids long. CDR3 region: CASSKPSLGKSSYNEQFF. The DNA of the CDR3 is TGTGCCAGCAGCAAACCGAGTCTGGGGAAGAGCTCCTACAATGAGCAGTTCTTC.

This clone occurred once. The rearrangement uses TRBV5-1 and TRBJ2-3, with TRBD2 matching over 10 bases. CDR1 SGHRS and CDR2 YFSETQ come from the germline V gene. The CDR3 sequence is 14 residues long. V was pared by 2 bases and J by 6 bases, with 3 bases of the junction left unmatched. In DNA, the CDR3 is TGCGCCAGCAGCTTCAGCGGGGGGGCTGATACGCAGTATTTT. Translating gives CASSFSGGADTQYF.

This sequence joins TRBV4-2 and TRBJ1-4; possible D gene TRBD1, 6 bases. This CDR3 comprises 17 residues. V was cut by 4 bases and J by 1 base, with 16 bases left in between. The germline gives CDR1 LGHNA, CDR2 YNFKEQ. The CDR3 DNA sequence: TGTGCCAGCAGCCTCGAAACAGGGCCTGGAACTAATGAAAAACTGTTTTTT. This gives the protein CASSLETGPGTNEKLFF.

The CDR3 nucleotides are TGTGCCAGCAGTGCCCTTGACAGGGGTGGGTCTAATCAGCCCCAGCATTTT. This codes for CASSALDRGGSNQPQHF. The rearrangement joins TRBV6-1 to TRBJ1-5; 8 bases fit TRBD1. With 4 bases clipped from V and 4 bases from J, the junction kept 12 bases outside the gene matches. Germline V gene sequence: CDR1 MNHNS, CDR2 SASEGT. This CDR3 contains 17 residues.

This chain uses TRBV6-1 with TRBJ1-3; D is unclear. Trimming cost V 5 bases and J 0 bases, with 11 bases left between them. CDR1 is MNHNS, CDR2 SASEGT, per germline. There are 15 residues in the CDR3. In DNA form, the CDR3 reads TGTGCCAGCAGTCCCCTGGAGGGCTCTGGAAACACCATATATTTT. It specifies CASSPLEGSGNTIYF.

The CDR3 loop is CASSHQSGQSPLHF. Written as DNA, the CDR3 is TGTGCCAGTAGTCACCAATCGGGTCAGTCACCCCTCCACTTT. The chain recombines TRBV19 with TRBJ1-6; D unresolved. Germline loops: CDR1 LNHDA, CDR2 SQIVND (reference sequence). Trimming removed 5 bases at V and 10 bases at J, with 15 bases between. The CDR3 covers 14 residues.

CDR3 sequence reads: CASSDKDGYGYTF. As DNA, the CDR3 is TGTGCCAGCAGCGACAAGGATGGCTATGGCTACACCTTC. This chain links TRBV9 with TRBJ1-2; D gene ambiguous. The germline gives CDR1 SGDLS, CDR2 YYNGEE. V was trimmed by 3 bases and J by 4 bases, leaving 10 bases between them. This CDR3 has 13 amino acids.

The genes are TRBV18 and TRBJ2-2; D is unclear. Per germline, CDR1 KGHSH and CDR2 LQKENI. The CDR3 has 14 residues. The ends were cut back, 4 bases at V and 6 bases at J, with 12 bases in the middle. The CDR3 loop reads CASSLRTAAGELFF. For the CDR3, the DNA is TGTGCCAGCTCACTCAGAACAGCCGCCGGGGAGCTGTTTTTT.

As to this clone: The junction and the germline gene differ at one end; a read error may be behind it. The CDR3 reads CASSLVHF. Written as DNA, the CDR3 is TGTGCCAGCAGCTTAGTTCATTTT. The chain links TRBV7-9 to TRBJ2-3; D not certain. The CDR3 runs 8 residues. CDR1 is SEHNR, CDR2 FQNEAQ, per germline (reference sequence). The full variable domain, completed using reference TRBV7-9 and TRBJ2-3, is DTGVSQNPRHKITKRGQNVTFRCDPISEHNRLYWYRQTLGQGPEFLTYFQNEAQLEKSRLLSDRFSAERPKGSFSTLEIQRTEQGDSAMYLCASSLVHFGPGTRLTVL.

The chain couples TRBV6-1 to TRBJ1-5; D is unresolved. CDR1 MNHNS and CDR2 SASEGT come from the germline V gene. CDR3 length: 14 amino acids. Trimming removed 6 bases from V and 0 bases from J, with 9 bases in between. The CDR3 nucleotides read TGTGCCAGCAGGTCAAGTGATAGCAATCAGCCCCAGCATTTT. Protein sequence: CASRSSDSNQPQHF.

The CDR3 DNA is TGCGCCAGCAGCCCCGTGGCGGGAGGAAACATTCAGTACTTC. The encoded protein is CASSPVAGGNIQYF. The chain recombines TRBV5-1 with TRBJ2-4; 8 nucleotides match TRBD2. The CDR3 runs to 14 residues. Germline CDR1 is SGHRS and CDR2 is YFSETQ. V shed 4 bases, J shed 6 bases, and the junction held 6 bases outside the gene matches. Together with reference TRBV5-1 and TRBJ2-4, the CDR3 gives the full variable domain: KAGVTQTPRYLIKTRGQQVTLSCSPISGHRSVSWYQQTPGQGLQFLFEYFSETQRNKGNFPGRFSGRQFSNSRSEMNVSTLELGDSALYLCASSPVAGGNIQYFGAGTRLSVL.

The rearrangement links TRBV7-9 to TRBJ1-1; D might be TRBD1 (5 bases). The CDR3 is 14 residues long. Trimming pared 3 bases from V and 0 bases from J, leaving 8 bases between. Germline values: CDR1 SEHNR, CDR2 FQNEAQ (reference sequence). The CDR3 DNA reads TGTGCCAGCAGCTTCGGACAAATGAACACTGAAGCTTTCTTT. This codes for CASSFGQMNTEAFF.

The chain carries TRBV4-1 and TRBJ2-1; 10 bases line up with TRBD2. CDR1 is MGHRA and CDR2 is YSYEKL in the germline V gene. The trim removed 8 bases at V and 0 bases at J, leaving 7 bases unmatched. This CDR3 contains 16 residues. The CDR3 sequence is CASGGSGGLSYNEQFF. The CDR3 bases are TGCGCCAGCGGAGGTAGCGGGGGGCTCTCCTACAATGAGCAGTTCTTC.

The V gene is TRBV29-1, the J gene TRBJ1-1, with D perhaps TRBD1 (6 bases). Trimming shortened V by 7 bases and J by 0 bases, and 15 bases separated the two germline ends. Germline loops: CDR1 SQVTM, CDR2 ANQGSEA. This CDR3 has 14 amino acids. This CDR3 reads CSASQGRMNTEAFF. CDR3 nucleotides: TGCAGCGCTTCCCAGGGGCGGATGAACACTGAAGCTTTCTTT.

This rearrangement joins TRBV5-1 to TRBJ2-5; 14 positions agree with TRBD2. V was pared by 5 bases and J by 5 bases, with 8 bases of the junction left unmatched. There are 16 residues in the CDR3. CDR1 is SGHRS and CDR2 is YFSETQ in the germline V gene. As DNA, the CDR3 is TGCGCCAGCAGGACTAGCGGGGGGGCTATTTCGGAGACCCAGTACTTC. As protein: CASRTSGGAISETQYF. Filled out from reference TRBV5-1 and TRBJ2-5, the complete variable domain reads KAGVTQTPRYLIKTRGQQVTLSCSPISGHRSVSWYQQTPGQGLQFLFEYFSETQRNKGNFPGRFSGRQFSNSRSEMNVSTLELGDSALYLCASRTSGGAISETQYFGPGTRLLVL.

Here the CDR3 reads CASSSPDTDTQYF. DNA of the CDR3: TGTGCCAGCAGTAGTCCAGACACAGATACGCAGTATTTT. The chain carries TRBV6-1 and TRBJ2-3; no definite D call. There are 13 residues in the CDR3. CDR1 and CDR2 (germline): MNHNS, SASEGT. V was shortened by 5 bases and J by 2 bases, with 8 bases between the two germline ends.

This clone was detected only a few times. The J gene is TRBJ2-5, the V gene TRBV9; the D gene is possibly TRBD2 (5 bases). This CDR3 contains 13 residues. Trimming left V 0 bases short and J 5 bases short, with 8 bases between. The germline CDR1 and CDR2 sequences are SGDLS and YYNGEE. The CDR3 DNA follows: TGTGCCAGCAGCGTAGCTAGCTTGGAGACCCAGTACTTC. Translated: CASSVASLETQYF.

This chain joins TRBV11-2 and TRBJ1-1, with D unresolved. The CDR3 has 15 residues. The germline CDR1 and CDR2 sequences are SGHAT and FQNNGV. Trimming pared 0 bases from V and 5 bases from J, leaving 13 bases between. Here the CDR3 reads CASSLDGTRRTEAFF. The CDR3 DNA sequence: TGTGCCAGCAGCTTAGATGGAACCAGGAGAACTGAAGCTTTCTTT.

The chain is built from TRBV5-1 and TRBJ2-7, with TRBD2 as a possible D gene (5 bases). CDR3 length: 12 amino acids. The V end was cut by 0 bases, the J end by 9 bases, with 10 bases between. The germline gives CDR1 SGHRS, CDR2 YFSETQ. Here the CDR3 reads CASSLDGKGQYF. Here the CDR3 DNA reads TGCGCCAGCAGCTTGGACGGGAAAGGGCAGTACTTC.

In regard to this clone: Additional DNA sequences in this sample encode the identical CDR3. For the CDR3, the DNA is TGTGCCAGCAGCTACCGGGGCAGAGGAGAGACCCAGTACTTC. The encoded protein is CASSYRGRGETQYF. This sequence joins TRBV6-5 and TRBJ2-5; D may correspond to TRBD1 or TRBD2 (5 bases each). The CDR3 loop spans 14 amino acids. V gave up 6 bases and J gave up 4 bases, with 15 bases separating them. From germline, CDR1 is MNHEY and CDR2 SVGAGI.

The chain uses TRBV6-6 and TRBJ2-7; 10 nucleotides align to TRBD2. In germline, CDR1 is MNHNY, CDR2 SVGAGI (reference sequence). Losses at the gene ends were 6 bases for V and 4 bases for J; bases not matched to a gene: 6. CDR3 size: 14 residues. CDR3 DNA sequence: TGTGCCAGCAGCATAGCGGGAGGAAATTACGAGCAGTACTTC. It encodes CASSIAGGNYEQYF.

The J gene is TRBJ2-1, the V gene TRBV4-1; 11 bases match TRBD2. The germline CDR1 and CDR2 sequences are MGHRA and YSYEKL. The CDR3 extends over 18 amino acids. V dropped 4 bases and J dropped 7; count of bases not matched to a gene: 15. CDR3 protein: CASSLISPLAGGGNEQFF. In DNA form, the CDR3 reads TGCGCCAGCAGCCTAATCTCCCCCCTAGCGGGGGGAGGGAATGAGCAGTTCTTC.

This chain joins TRBV14 and TRBJ2-7; D not certain. The V gene lost 0 bases and the J gene lost 4 bases, with 10 bases spanning the gap. Germline lookup yields CDR1 SGHDN and CDR2 FVKESK. CDR3 length: 14 amino acids. CDR3 sequence (DNA): TGTGCCAGCAGCCAAGATCATCTGTTTTACGAGCAGTACTTC. Translated, it gives CASSQDHLFYEQYF.

The V call is TRBV6-5, the J call TRBJ1-2; TRBD1 matches 10 bases. This CDR3 comprises 14 residues. Germline V gene sequence: CDR1 MNHEY, CDR2 SVGAGI. J was trimmed by 8 bases and V by 6 bases; bases with no gene match: 9. CDR3 in DNA: TGTGCCAGCAGCGTAGACAGGGGGCGATTCGGCTACACCTTC. It encodes CASSVDRGRFGYTF.

V gene TRBV5-4 combines with J gene TRBJ2-5; no clear D. Germline V lookup: CDR1 SGHNT, CDR2 YYREEE (reference sequence). The CDR3 totals 15 residues. Trimming shortened V by 4 bases and J by 0 bases, and 13 bases separated the two germline ends. The CDR3 DNA sequence: TGTGCCAGCAGCCCGGTTGGCGGCTACCAAGAGACCCAGTACTTC. The encoded protein is CASSPVGGYQETQYF.

V and J are TRBV6-8 and TRBJ1-3; D unresolved. V was pared by 6 bases and J by 0 bases, with 15 bases between. Germline lookup yields CDR1 MNHGY and CDR2 SAAAGT. This CDR3 is 16 amino acids long. CDR3 DNA sequence: TGTGCCAGCAGCCAGGAGTCACTCCTCTCTGGAAACACCATATATTTT. Translated: CASSQESLLSGNTIYF.

This chain joins TRBV6-1 and TRBJ1-2, with D unclear. This CDR3 has 14 residues. The V end was cut by 2 bases, the J end by 8 bases, with 15 bases between. Germline lookup yields CDR1 MNHNS and CDR2 SASEGT. In nucleotides, the CDR3 is TGTGCCAGCAGTGAATCACCGAACTCCGGAGGCTACACCTTC. Its protein is CASSESPNSGGYTF.

In its sample, this clone was seen a few times. This chain uses TRBV5-1 with TRBJ2-3, with 9 bases matching TRBD1. V lost 3 bases, J lost 2 bases, and 7 bases stayed unmatched. CDR1 is SGHRS, CDR2 YFSETQ, per germline. This CDR3 comprises 16 residues. The CDR3 loop reads CASSSRQGDVTDTQYF. The DNA of the CDR3 is TGCGCCAGCAGCTCCAGACAGGGGGATGTCACAGATACGCAGTATTTT.